Listed below are T cell receptor beta chains from one sample, sequenced in a study of T cell repertoires in cytomegalovirus infection. MiXCR was run by TCRdb on the reads, yielding one entry per CDR3 protein. The sample holds more than 650,000 distinct CDR3 sequences, 35% to 45% seen once. Specimen: PBMCs. All receptors come from a human donor in good health (CMV status not recorded). Some clones in this sample may be carry-over from other donors' samples. Both conserved end residues are part of each CDR3. Each record gives: V gene, J gene, clone size, D gene, CDR3 DNA, CDR3 protein. A D gene is named only where the DNA matches it firmly. Only part of the rows carry a size: once, few, many, or a class if the clone is expanded.

V gene: TRBV7-9
J gene: TRBJ2-5
clone size: -
D gene: -
CDR3 DNA: TGTGCCAGCAGCTATACGTCGGGGGTTCAAGAGACCCAGTACTTC
CDR3 protein: CASSYTSGVQETQYF

V gene: TRBV28
J gene: TRBJ2-5
clone size: -
D gene: TRBD2
CDR3 DNA: TGTGCCAGCAGTTTTACGGGGGGTGTTCAGACCCAGTACTTC
CDR3 protein: CASSFTGGVQTQYF

V gene: TRBV28
J gene: TRBJ2-5
clone size: -
D gene: TRBD1
CDR3 DNA: TGTGCCAGCAGTTTCACGCCCGGGACAGGGGGCCCCAAAGAGACCCAGTACTTC
CDR3 protein: CASSFTPGTGGPKETQYF

V gene: TRBV28
J gene: TRBJ1-1
clone size: -
D gene: TRBD1
CDR3 DNA: TGTGCCAGCAGTCCCACCGGGACAGGGATCCTTAGTGCTGAAGCTTTCTTT
CDR3 protein: CASSPTGTGILSAEAFF

V gene: TRBV7-9
J gene: TRBJ2-5
clone size: -
D gene: TRBD2
CDR3 DNA: TGTGCCAGCAGCTTAGCTGGGAAGAGCGGGGGAACAAAGACCCAGTACTTC
CDR3 protein: CASSLAGKSGGTKTQYF

V gene: TRBV6-1
J gene: TRBJ2-3
clone size: few
D gene: -
CDR3 DNA: TGTGCCAGCAGTGAGCGGGCGAGAGATACGCAGTATTTT
CDR3 protein: CASSERARDTQYF

V gene: TRBV28
J gene: TRBJ1-1
clone size: few
D gene: -
CDR3 DNA: TGTGCCAGCAGTTCCTCTCGGTTGGGGAACACTGAAGCTTTCTTT
CDR3 protein: CASSSSRLGNTEAFF

V gene: TRBV30
J gene: TRBJ2-2
clone size: -
D gene: -
CDR3 DNA: TGTGCCTGGAGGTGGGGGACCGGGGAGCTGTTTTTT
CDR3 protein: CAWRWGTGELFF

V gene: TRBV7-8
J gene: TRBJ1-4
clone size: few
D gene: TRBD1
CDR3 DNA: TGTGCCAGCAGCTTAATTGTCGGGACAGATAATGAAAAACTGTTTTTT
CDR3 protein: CASSLIVGTDNEKLFF

V gene: TRBV5-1
J gene: TRBJ1-1
clone size: -
D gene: -
CDR3 DNA: TGCGCCAGCAGCTTGGATCCAGGGGTGAACACTGAAGCTTTCTTT
CDR3 protein: CASSLDPGVNTEAFF

V gene: TRBV14
J gene: TRBJ2-3
clone size: -
D gene: -
CDR3 DNA: TGTGCCAGCAGCCCCTTATCGGCAGATACGCAGTATTTT
CDR3 protein: CASSPLSADTQYF

V gene: TRBV20-1
J gene: TRBJ2-2
clone size: -
D gene: TRBD2
CDR3 DNA: TGCAGTGCTAGACTAGCGGGGGACACCGGGGAGCTGTTTTTT
CDR3 protein: CSARLAGDTGELFF

V gene: TRBV20-1
J gene: TRBJ1-2
clone size: -
D gene: -
CDR3 DNA: TGCAGTGCTAAGCTGTCAGCCTATGGCTACACCTTC
CDR3 protein: CSAKLSAYGYTF

V gene: TRBV18
J gene: TRBJ2-7
clone size: few
D gene: -
CDR3 DNA: TGTGCCAGCTCACCACTGGGACTTTCCTACGAGCAGTACTTC
CDR3 protein: CASSPLGLSYEQYF

V gene: TRBV28
J gene: TRBJ1-5
clone size: few
D gene: -
CDR3 DNA: TGTGCCAGCAGTCCGAACAGGGCCAATCAGCCCCAGCATTTT
CDR3 protein: CASSPNRANQPQHF

V gene: TRBV28
J gene: TRBJ2-7
clone size: -
D gene: TRBD2
CDR3 DNA: TGTGCCAGCACCCCCGGGGGGGGAAGTACCTACGAGCAGTACTTC
CDR3 protein: CASTPGGGSTYEQYF

V gene: TRBV20-1
J gene: TRBJ1-4
clone size: -
D gene: -
CDR3 DNA: TGCAGTGCTAGACCGGGACGTTCTGAAAAACTGTTTTTT
CDR3 protein: CSARPGRSEKLFF

V gene: TRBV19
J gene: TRBJ2-1
clone size: -
D gene: TRBD1
CDR3 DNA: TGTGCCAGTAGGGAAGACAGGGGACGGAATGAGCAGTTCTTC
CDR3 protein: CASREDRGRNEQFF

V gene: TRBV2
J gene: TRBJ2-3
clone size: few
D gene: -
CDR3 DNA: TGTGCCAGCGATGAACAGGAAGATACGCAGTATTTT
CDR3 protein: CASDEQEDTQYF

V gene: TRBV2
J gene: TRBJ1-5
clone size: once
D gene: -
CDR3 DNA: TGTGCCAGCAGCGCAACGGATCAGCCCCAGCATTTT
CDR3 protein: CASSATDQPQHF

V gene: TRBV7-3
J gene: TRBJ2-1
clone size: -
D gene: TRBD2
CDR3 DNA: TGTGCCAGCAGAACAACCGGGACTAGCGGGGGACGCCTCAATGAGCAGTTCTTC
CDR3 protein: CASRTTGTSGGRLNEQFF

V gene: TRBV7-2
J gene: TRBJ2-7
clone size: many
D gene: TRBD2
CDR3 DNA: TGTGCCAGCAGCTTAGCTCCTCCTAGCGGGAGTTCCTACGAGCAGTACTTC
CDR3 protein: CASSLAPPSGSSYEQYF

V gene: TRBV28
J gene: TRBJ2-7
clone size: few
D gene: TRBD2
CDR3 DNA: TGTGCCAGCAGTGCACCCGCCGGGACTAGCGGGGAGGGAAGTTTCTCCTACGAGCAGTACTTC
CDR3 protein: CASSAPAGTSGEGSFSYEQYF

V gene: TRBV30
J gene: TRBJ1-5
clone size: -
D gene: TRBD1
CDR3 DNA: TGTGCCTGGAGCGAGGGGGACAGGGGGGCCGATAGCAATCAGCCCCAGCATTTT
CDR3 protein: CAWSEGDRGADSNQPQHF

V gene: TRBV12-3/TRBV12-4
J gene: TRBJ1-1
clone size: many
D gene: -
CDR3 DNA: TGTGCCAGCAGTTTAACTATCACCTTGAACACTGAAGCTTTCTTT
CDR3 protein: CASSLTITLNTEAFF

V gene: TRBV7-8
J gene: TRBJ2-2
clone size: few
D gene: -
CDR3 DNA: TGTGCCAGCAGCCCTCGGGACCGGACTTCGTGGGAGCTGTTTTTT
CDR3 protein: CASSPRDRTSWELFF

V gene: TRBV10-3
J gene: TRBJ1-2
clone size: -
D gene: -
CDR3 DNA: TGTGCCATCAGTGAGTCAGGGGCTGGCTACACCTTC
CDR3 protein: CAISESGAGYTF

V gene: TRBV28
J gene: TRBJ2-1
clone size: many
D gene: -
CDR3 DNA: TGTGCCAGCAGCCCAATTCAGACCTCCTACAATGAGCAGTTCTTC
CDR3 protein: CASSPIQTSYNEQFF

V gene: TRBV10-3
J gene: TRBJ2-3
clone size: -
D gene: -
CDR3 DNA: TGTGCCATCAGTGCGTGGCAGCCTACTAGCACAGATACGCAGTATTTT
CDR3 protein: CAISAWQPTSTDTQYF

V gene: TRBV3-1
J gene: TRBJ2-6
clone size: -
D gene: -
CDR3 DNA: TGTGCCAGCAGCAACTTATCTGGGGCCAACGTCCTGACTTTC
CDR3 protein: CASSNLSGANVLTF

V gene: TRBV11-2
J gene: TRBJ1-1
clone size: few
D gene: -
CDR3 DNA: TGTGCCAGCAGCTTAGACCTCAATGCTGAAGCTTTCTTT
CDR3 protein: CASSLDLNAEAFF

V gene: TRBV29-1
J gene: TRBJ2-1
clone size: -
D gene: TRBD2
CDR3 DNA: TGCAGCGTTGGTAGCGGGGACTACAATGAGCAGTTCTTC
CDR3 protein: CSVGSGDYNEQFF

V gene: TRBV7-8
J gene: TRBJ1-4
clone size: many
D gene: -
CDR3 DNA: TGTGCCAGCAGCCCCAACCGTAATGAAAAACTGTTTTTT
CDR3 protein: CASSPNRNEKLFF

V gene: TRBV7-2
J gene: TRBJ1-2
clone size: many
D gene: -
CDR3 DNA: TGTGCCAGCAGCTTGATCCCGGACCGGCGCTATGGCTACACCTTC
CDR3 protein: CASSLIPDRRYGYTF

V gene: TRBV7-3
J gene: TRBJ1-1
clone size: -
D gene: -
CDR3 DNA: TGTGCCAGCAGACCCGTAGGGGGGAACACTGAAGCTTTCTTT
CDR3 protein: CASRPVGGNTEAFF

V gene: TRBV19
J gene: TRBJ1-5
clone size: -
D gene: TRBD1
CDR3 DNA: TGTGCCAGTAGTATAGCCCCCTCAGGGGGGAATCAGCCCCAGCATTTT
CDR3 protein: CASSIAPSGGNQPQHF

V gene: TRBV4-1
J gene: TRBJ2-5
clone size: -
D gene: TRBD2
CDR3 DNA: TGTGCCAGCAGCCAGAGATCCTTACTAGCGGGGGGCCGAGAGACCCAGTACTTC
CDR3 protein: CASSQRSLLAGGRETQYF

V gene: TRBV19
J gene: TRBJ1-2
clone size: -
D gene: -
CDR3 DNA: TGTGCCAGTAGTATTATCGGGGCTCCTAAGGGCTACACCTTC
CDR3 protein: CASSIIGAPKGYTF

V gene: TRBV10-3
J gene: TRBJ1-2
clone size: -
D gene: -
CDR3 DNA: TGTGCCATCAGTGATCGACACGAGGCCCACTATGGCTACACCTTC
CDR3 protein: CAISDRHEAHYGYTF

V gene: TRBV4-3
J gene: TRBJ1-1
clone size: few
D gene: -
CDR3 DNA: TGCGCCAGCAGCCAAGCACCCCAGGGTGAAGCTTTTTTT
CDR3 protein: CASSQAPQGEAFF

V gene: TRBV5-5
J gene: TRBJ2-7
clone size: -
D gene: TRBD1
CDR3 DNA: TGTGCCAGCAGCGACAGGGTCATAGGCTACGAGCAGTACTTC
CDR3 protein: CASSDRVIGYEQYF

V gene: TRBV7-8
J gene: TRBJ1-2
clone size: many
D gene: -
CDR3 DNA: TGTGCCAGCAGCTTAGGGATTAATTATGGCTACACCTTC
CDR3 protein: CASSLGINYGYTF

V gene: TRBV4-1
J gene: TRBJ2-7
clone size: -
D gene: TRBD2
CDR3 DNA: TGCGCCAGCAGCCTCGGACTAGCGGGATTCTACGAGCAGTACTTC
CDR3 protein: CASSLGLAGFYEQYF

V gene: TRBV7-6
J gene: TRBJ1-4
clone size: -
D gene: -
CDR3 DNA: TGTGCCAGCAGTTCATCTGGGGTTTCGAACGAAAAACTGTTTTTT
CDR3 protein: CASSSSGVSNEKLFF

V gene: TRBV9
J gene: TRBJ1-1
clone size: -
D gene: -
CDR3 DNA: TGTGCCAGCAGCGTAGAGGGAGTAGGGGACACTGAAGCTTTCTTT
CDR3 protein: CASSVEGVGDTEAFF

V gene: TRBV12-3/TRBV12-4
J gene: TRBJ1-5
clone size: few
D gene: -
CDR3 DNA: TGTGCCAGCAGTTTTACTGGGGGAAGACAGCCCCAGCATTTT
CDR3 protein: CASSFTGGRQPQHF

V gene: TRBV20-1
J gene: TRBJ2-1
clone size: few
D gene: TRBD1
CDR3 DNA: TGCAGTGCTGCCAAACAGGGGGCCTTATACAATGAGCAGTTCTTC
CDR3 protein: CSAAKQGALYNEQFF

V gene: TRBV2
J gene: TRBJ1-1
clone size: -
D gene: -
CDR3 DNA: TGTGCCACCCACGCGACACAGGGCCCAAACACTGAAGCTTTCTTT
CDR3 protein: CATHATQGPNTEAFF

V gene: TRBV28
J gene: TRBJ1-1
clone size: -
D gene: -
CDR3 DNA: TGTGCCAGCAGTTTCGACCTTAACACTGAAGCTTTCTTT
CDR3 protein: CASSFDLNTEAFF

V gene: TRBV2
J gene: TRBJ2-7
clone size: -
D gene: -
CDR3 DNA: TGTGCCAGCACTCTGAATTTAGGGGCTGGCGCCGAGCAGTACTTC
CDR3 protein: CASTLNLGAGAEQYF

V gene: TRBV5-8
J gene: TRBJ2-6
clone size: -
D gene: TRBD1
CDR3 DNA: TGTGCCAGCAGCTTGTGGGACAGCAGGGGGCCCGGGGCCAACGTCCTGACTTTC
CDR3 protein: CASSLWDSRGPGANVLTF